These 13 T cell receptor beta chains were sequenced from one sample in a study of regulatory and conventional T cells in RAG deficiency. Clones were read by immunoSEQ multiplex PCR, and TCRdb kept only the in-frame ones, dropping some. This sample carries about 2,500 clones, about 80% of them seen once, and the ten largest clones take around 4.5%. Genomic DNA came from blood conventional CD4+ T cells gated CD25-low CD127-high. The sequenced sample consisted of CD4+ effector T cells sorted from blood. These receptors came from a human donor with RAG deficiency presenting as severe combined immunodeficiency.

The rearrangement links TRBV7-2 to TRBJ2-5; perhaps TRBD1 as D (5 bases). In germline, CDR1 is SGHTA, CDR2 FQGNSA. V lost 0 bases, J lost 5 bases, and 10 bases lay in between. The CDR3 consists of 14 residues. CDR3 protein: CASSLASGRETQYF. As DNA, the CDR3 is TGTGCCAGCAGCTTAGCCTCAGGGCGGGAGACCCAGTACTTC.

The J gene is TRBJ1-3, the V gene TRBV11-2; 10 nucleotides align to TRBD1. Trimming cost V 5 bases and J 2 bases; bases outside gene matches: 6. This CDR3 has 16 residues. Germline CDR1 SGHAT, CDR2 FQNNGV. The CDR3 DNA follows: TGTGCCAGCAGCCAGCGGACAGGGGGACCTGGAAACACCATATATTTT. It yields the protein CASSQRTGGPGNTIYF.

This chain joins TRBV7-2 and TRBJ2-5; a weak D match, TRBD2 (5 bases). Gene TRBJ2-7 matches the end of the DNA better, so the J call may be wrong. This CDR3 spans 13 amino acids. CDR1 and CDR2 (germline): SGHTA, FQGNSA. CDR3 bases: TGTGCCAGCAGCTTACCCGGGGTCTACGAGCAGTACTTC. Translated: CASSLPGVYEQYF.

This clone came up a few times. The rearrangement uses TRBV5-1 and TRBJ1-1; D gene ambiguous. The CDR3 loop spans 13 amino acids. Trimming shortened V by 7 bases and J by 5 bases, and 15 bases separated the two germline ends. Germline V gene sequence: CDR1 SGHRS, CDR2 YFSETQ. The CDR3 coding sequence is TGCGCCAGCGCAGAAGTCCCGGGGACTGAAGCTTTCTTT. Protein: CASAEVPGTEAFF.

As DNA, the CDR3 is TGTGCTAGTGGTCAGGACAGTCGAGAGCAGTACTTC. Translated, it gives CASGQDSREQYF. The rearrangement uses TRBV12-5 and TRBJ2-7; maybe TRBD1 (6 bases). CDR3 length: 12 residues. Trimming removed 5 bases from V and 7 bases from J, with 12 bases in between. CDR1 is LGHNT and CDR2 is FRNRAP in the germline V gene.

The genes are TRBV15 and TRBJ1-2, with a weak D call TRBD1 (5 bases). From germline, CDR1 is LNHNV and CDR2 YYDKDF (reference sequence). The CDR3 spans 16 residues. Trimming took off 3 bases at V and 4 bases at J, with 18 bases between the two ends. The CDR3 DNA reads as TGTGCCACCAGCAGGGCCGTCGGGGGGGTTACCTATGGCTACACCTTC. Protein sequence: CATSRAVGGVTYGYTF.

This chain links TRBV9 with TRBJ2-7; D gene uncertain. The V end was cut by 4 bases, the J end by 7 bases, with 12 bases between. The CDR3 is 12 residues long. The germline V gene encodes CDR1 SGDLS and CDR2 YYNGEE. CDR3 protein: CASSLPGREQYF. The CDR3 DNA is TGTGCCAGCAGCCTTCCCGGCCGTGAGCAGTACTTC.

This chain joins TRBV19 and TRBJ1-4; TRBD1 might be the D (5 bases). V was trimmed by 5 bases and J by 13 bases, leaving 17 bases between them. Germline CDR1 and CDR2: LNHDA and SQIVND (reference sequence). The CDR3 is 13 residues long. CDR3 bases: TGTGCCAGTAGTTTGCTACAGGTTCACTCACTGTTTTTT. Encoded protein: CASSLLQVHSLFF.

The rearrangement joins TRBV29-1 to TRBJ2-7; no clear D. Germline CDR1 SQVTM, CDR2 ANQGSEA. V was trimmed by 5 bases and J by 3 bases, leaving 5 bases between them. The CDR3 spans 10 residues. The CDR3 here is CSVYFYEQYF. The DNA for the CDR3 is TGCAGCGTTTATTTCTACGAGCAGTACTTC.

This chain links TRBV9 with TRBJ2-7, with D possibly being TRBD2 (5 bases). From germline, CDR1 is SGDLS and CDR2 YYNGEE. This CDR3 has 16 amino acids. The V gene lost 0 bases and the J gene lost 3 bases, with 16 bases spanning the gap. The CDR3 coding sequence is TGTGCCAGCAGCGTAGGGGGTGCTGCGGGTCTCTACGAGCAGTACTTC. This translates into CASSVGGAAGLYEQYF.

The chain employs TRBV9 and TRBJ2-6, with 9 nucleotides matching TRBD1. J lost 0 bases, V lost 0 bases, and 4 bases had no gene match. Germline V gene lookup returns CDR1 SGDLS and CDR2 YYNGEE. The length of the CDR3 is 18 residues. CDR3 sequence (DNA): TGTGCCAGCAGCGTAGTGGGACAGGGCTACTCTGGGGCCAACGTCCTGACTTTC. This codes for CASSVVGQGYSGANVLTF.

The V call is TRBV28, the J call TRBJ2-7; D possibly corresponds to TRBD1 (5 bases). The germline CDR1 and CDR2 sequences are MDHEN and SYDVKM. The CDR3 is made up of 13 amino acids. CDR3 protein: CASWAGLTYEQYF. CDR3 DNA: TGTGCGTCGTGGGCAGGGTTGACCTACGAGCAGTACTTC.

This clone has more than one count but fewer than ten. CDR3: CASSCSVLHVLDEQYF. Written as DNA, the CDR3 is TGTGCCAGCAGTTGCAGCGTGCTACACGTGTTAGACGAGCAGTACTTC. J is TRBJ2-7 and V is TRBV21-1; whether TRBD2, the table's D call, matches the DNA was not checked. TRBV21-1 is described as a pseudogene. This CDR3 is 16 amino acids long.